This TCR beta chain emerged from a study of blood T cell repertoires in COVID-19. About the study: Some COVID-19 samples were acute and others convalescent; all came from the United States, Italy and Spain. PBMCs, B-cell-depleted T cells, or T cells provided the cDNA or gDNA that made up the material.

As processed by the authors: It was from reference gene primer amplification that nucleated cell counts were estimated. Using immunoSEQ multiplex PCR, the repertoire was profiled, and TCRdb retains in-frame clones only, with some absent. D and trimming were read from the DNA, whereas the V and J calls and clone size are those reported in that table. The repertoire consists of 60,000 to 70,000 clones, with more than 75% occurring once and the leading ten covering 0.95% to 1.5%. CDR1 MDHEN and CDR2 SYDVKM come from the germline V gene. With V trimmed by 5 bases and J by 4 bases, 7 bases remained unmatched. The CDR3 contains 15 residues.

The gene calls are TRBV28 and TRBJ2-2; 7 bases align to TRBD1. This clonotype was obtained from a woman in her sixties with acute or convalescent COVID-19. Material for sequencing was peripheral blood. The DNA of the CDR3 is TGTGCCAGCAGTCCTTTGACAGGGACCACCGGGGAGCTGTTTTTT. Residues: CASSPLTGTTGELFF.